This record covers a single TCR beta chain. At one of its ends the junction is not consistent with the germline gene, which may arise from a read error. The PCR was carried out with 60 Vbeta primers and 13 Jbeta primers. TCRdb's copy holds only in-frame clones and misses some; the assay was immunoSEQ multiplex PCR. The sample consists of over 65,000 clones, around 78% of them appearing once. This entry belongs to a study of cytomegalovirus exposure and HLA in healthy donors. This CDR3 has 13 residues. Germline CDR1 MNHEY, CDR2 SVGAGI. This receptor was obtained from a man between 35 and 55 years old in good health and CMV-seronegative. The chain has TRBV6-5 and TRBJ2-2; 8 nucleotides agree with TRBD2. Sequencing used PBMCs. The CDR3 bases are TGTGCCGGCAGGCGGGGGGCTGGCGGGGAGCTGTTTTTT. It specifies CAGRRGAGGELFF.